A selection of T cell receptor beta chains follows, all from one sample in a study of blood T cells in healthy people across ages. TCRdb passed the 5' RACE reads through MiXCR, listing each CDR3 protein once. The profile shows approximately 900,000 distinct CDR3 sequences, approximately 32% of them singletons. This sample also belongs to another study, concerning T cells of mothers and their children.

Sequenced material: blood. The receptors derive from a woman aged 40 to 55 in good health. Each CDR3 is given with its conserved first and last residue. A D gene is named only where the DNA matches it firmly. Expanded clones get a size class; other rows say once, few or many, or leave the size out.

v_call	j_call	clone_size	d_call	cdr3_aa	cdr3_nt
TRBV4-3	TRBJ1-1	many	.	CASSQDGAGTEAFF	TGCGCCAGCAGCCAAGACGGGGCCGGAACTGAAGCTTTCTTT
TRBV6-6	TRBJ1-2	many	.	CASSYSGRVDGYTF	TGTGCCAGCAGTTACTCGGGCAGGGTGGATGGCTACACCTTC
TRBV12-5	TRBJ1-1	few	.	CASGPGLMNTEAFF	TGTGCTAGTGGTCCGGGACTCATGAACACTGAAGCTTTCTTT
TRBV18	TRBJ1-1	.	.	CASSPPLYGAGAFF	TGTGCCAGCTCACCACCTTTGTACGGGGCCGGAGCTTTCTTT
TRBV4-1	TRBJ1-6	.	.	CASSQDAGAIGSYNSPLHF	TGCGCCAGCAGCCAAGACGCGGGGGCGATCGGTTCCTATAATTCACCCCTCCACTTT
TRBV30	TRBJ2-7	many	.	CAWSRNYEQYF	TGTGCCTGGAGTCGGAATTACGAGCAGTACTTC
TRBV20-1	TRBJ1-1	few	.	CSARNYQGTEAFF	TGCAGTGCTAGAAATTATCAGGGCACTGAAGCTTTCTTT
TRBV28	TRBJ2-1	once	.	CASSTVWSNEQFF	TGTGCCAGCAGTACAGTATGGAGCAATGAGCAGTTCTTC
TRBV28	TRBJ2-7	.	.	CTSIGGDRKSYEQYF	TGTACCAGCATCGGGGGGGACAGAAAGTCCTACGAGCAGTACTTC
TRBV9	TRBJ1-4	few	.	CASTPRGTNEKLFF	TGTGCCAGCACCCCGAGGGGGACTAATGAAAAACTGTTTTTT
TRBV7-2	TRBJ2-3	many	.	CASSPRLSPSTDTQYF	TGTGCCAGCAGCCCAAGACTCTCTCCTAGCACAGATACGCAGTATTTT
TRBV5-1	TRBJ2-7	many	.	CASSPTTGTVYEQYF	TGCGCCAGCAGCCCGACGACGGGGACGGTCTACGAGCAGTACTTC
TRBV20-1	TRBJ2-2	few	.	CSARNQESNTGELFF	TGCAGTGCTAGAAATCAAGAATCGAACACCGGGGAGCTGTTTTTT
TRBV20-1	TRBJ2-7	.	.	CSARDPPRVRSYEQYF	TGCAGTGCTAGAGATCCCCCCAGGGTAAGGTCCTACGAGCAGTACTTC
TRBV27	TRBJ2-3	.	.	CANSLSNRATTDTQYF	TGTGCCAACAGTTTATCGAACAGGGCGACCACAGATACGCAGTATTTT
TRBV28	TRBJ1-2	few	TRBD1	CASTGQGNLGRLYTF	TGTGCCAGCACCGGACAGGGAAACTTAGGGAGACTCTACACCTTC
TRBV12-3/TRBV12-4	TRBJ1-2	many	TRBD1	CASSLGGDRGYTF	TGTGCCAGCAGTTTAGGCGGGGACAGGGGCTACACCTTC
TRBV27	TRBJ2-7	few	.	CASSPGGVTYSYEQYF	TGTGCCAGCAGTCCAGGAGGGGTGACATATTCCTACGAGCAGTACTTC
TRBV6-5	TRBJ2-3	many	TRBD2	CASNQLAGGFDTQYF	TGTGCCAGCAACCAACTAGCGGGGGGGTTCGATACGCAGTATTTT
TRBV10-3	TRBJ1-5	many	.	CAISDSPEQPQHF	TGTGCCATCAGTGATTCTCCCGAACAGCCCCAGCATTTT
TRBV11-2	TRBJ2-2	.	.	CASSLMTVNTGELFF	TGTGCCAGCAGCTTAATGACGGTGAACACCGGGGAGCTGTTTTTT
TRBV18	TRBJ1-6	.	.	CASSPGSPGRNNSPLHF	TGTGCCAGCTCACCAGGCTCCCCAGGTCGCAATAATTCACCCCTCCACTTT
TRBV28	TRBJ2-3	once	.	CASSGPGTGERDTQYF	TGTGCCAGCAGTGGACCCGGCACAGGCGAGCGGGATACGCAGTATTTT